One sample yielded the 19 T cell receptor beta chains listed below, sequenced in a study of vaccination effects on CD4 cells after COVID-19. With the ViraFEST assay, the study expanded antigen-specific CD4+ T cells using viral peptide pools, then sequenced them. The culture ran for roughly 10 days before CD4+ T cells were isolated. Every participant took two doses of the BNT162b2 or mRNA-1273 vaccine. No antigens are known for them. Profiled with immunoSEQ multiplex PCR; TCRdb holds only in-frame clones, not every one. The sample gives under 40,000 clones, approximately 84% of which show up once; approximately 2% is in the top ten. Source: CD4+ T cells from PBMCs cultured with HCoV-NL63 spike peptides, taken after COVID-19 vaccination. These TCRs come from a human donor who received a COVID-19 vaccine. Some clones in this sample may be carry-over from other donors' samples.

In its sample, this clone was seen a few times. V is TRBV19 and J is TRBJ1-5, with D unclear. CDR1 and CDR2 from the germline V gene are LNHDA and SQIVND (reference sequence). This CDR3 has 21 residues. V lost 6 bases to trimming and J lost 0 bases, with 30 bases between them. In nucleotides, the CDR3 is TGTGCCAGTAGCCCCACTTTATGGAGTCAGTCAAGCTTCTATAGCAATCAGCCCCAGCATTTT. Amino acids: CASSPTLWSQSSFYSNQPQHF.

This clone was observed once. The V and J genes are TRBV20-1 and TRBJ2-1, with D maybe TRBD2 (6 bases). With 3 bases removed from V and 9 bases from J, the gap between germline ends came to 9 bases. This CDR3 is 11 amino acids long. Germline V gene lookup returns CDR1 DFQATT and CDR2 SNEGSKA (reference sequence). CDR3 protein: CSASQGGEQFF. The DNA of the CDR3 is TGCAGTGCTAGTCAGGGAGGTGAGCAGTTCTTC.

This rearrangement joins TRBV5-4 to TRBJ2-1, with 7 positions matching TRBD1. The V segment lost 4 bases and the J segment 0 bases; nucleotides outside the gene matches: 7. This CDR3 comprises 16 residues. Germline assignment: CDR1 SGHNT and CDR2 YYREEE (reference sequence). Written as DNA, the CDR3 is TGTGCCAGCAGCGCCACGACAGGGACCTCCTACAATGAGCAGTTCTTC. Its translation: CASSATTGTSYNEQFF. The whole variable domain, remainder taken from reference TRBV5-4 and TRBJ2-1, is ETGVTQSPTHLIKTRGQQVTLRCSSQSGHNTVSWYQQALGQGPQFIFQYYREEENGRGNFPPRFSGLQFPNYSSELNVNALELDDSALYLCASSATTGTSYNEQFFGPGTRLTVL.

This clone was seen only a few times. This chain joins TRBV30 and TRBJ1-1; D remains unclear. CDR3 length: 12 residues. Trimming shortened V by 0 bases and J by 6 bases, and 8 bases separated the two germline ends. Germline CDR1 reads GTSNPN; CDR2 reads SVGIG (reference sequence). The CDR3 nucleotides are TGTGCCTGGAGTGTAGACGGGGCTGAAGCTTTCTTT. This encodes CAWSVDGAEAFF.

The rearrangement uses TRBV5-1 and TRBJ2-7; D remains ambiguous. The germline V and J ends were trimmed by 0 bases and 0 bases, with 7 bases remaining between them. Germline V CDR1 and CDR2: SGHRS, YFSETQ. CDR3 length equals 14 residues. The CDR3 bases are TGCGCCAGCAGCTTGGCCGCCGGCTCCTACGAGCAGTACGTC. It yields the protein CASSLAAGSYEQYV.

This chain joins TRBV24-1 and TRBJ2-5, with 9 bases identical to TRBD1. Germline V gene data show CDR1 as KGHDR and CDR2 as SFDVKD. This CDR3 has 15 residues. The V segment lost 3 bases and the J segment 4 bases; nucleotides outside the gene matches: 5. DNA for the CDR3: TGTGCCACCAGTGATCCACAGGGGGCTGGAGAGACCCAGTACTTC. Translating gives CATSDPQGAGETQYF.

The rearrangement joins TRBV27 to TRBJ2-5; 9 nucleotides agree with TRBD2. CDR3 length: 17 residues. V lost 4 bases to trimming and J lost 3 bases; unmatched junction nucleotides: 12. Germline V gene lookup returns CDR1 MNHEY and CDR2 SMNVEV (reference sequence). Here the CDR3 reads CASSSYSERGVEETQYF. The CDR3 region has the DNA TGTGCCAGCAGTTCGTACTCGGAGCGGGGGGTCGAAGAGACCCAGTACTTC.

This sequence joins TRBV2 and TRBJ2-5, with 8 bases identical to TRBD2. Germline CDR1 SNHLY, CDR2 FYNNEI. The CDR3 is 15 amino acids. Germline trimming cut 6 bases from V and 8 bases from J; bases unmatched to any gene: 14. The chain's CDR3 is CASSPTGGRGATQYF. The CDR3 coding sequence is TGTGCCAGCAGCCCAACGGGGGGGCGCGGCGCAACCCAGTACTTC.

The chain uses TRBV5-1 and TRBJ1-1; D might be TRBD1 (5 bases). V was trimmed by 4 bases and J by 2 bases, leaving 15 bases between them. This CDR3 spans 15 amino acids. CDR1 and CDR2 from the germline V gene are SGHRS and YFSETQ. The CDR3: CASSPTQGVNTEAFF. The CDR3 region has the DNA TGCGCCAGCAGCCCGACCCAGGGAGTAAACACTGAAGCTTTCTTT. Supplemented by reference TRBV5-1 and TRBJ1-1, the full variable domain reads KAGVTQTPRYLIKTRGQQVTLSCSPISGHRSVSWYQQTPGQGLQFLFEYFSETQRNKGNFPGRFSGRQFSNSRSEMNVSTLELGDSALYLCASSPTQGVNTEAFFGQGTRLTVV.

The chain employs TRBV5-4 and TRBJ2-3; the D is unclear. The CDR3 is 13 amino acids. Trimming removed 2 bases from V and 1 base from J, with 5 bases in between. The germline gives CDR1 SGHNT, CDR2 YYREEE (reference sequence). The CDR3 spells CASSLQRTDTQYF. Written as DNA, the CDR3 is TGTGCCAGCAGCTTACAGCGCACAGATACGCAGTATTTT.

V gene TRBV5-1 combines with J gene TRBJ2-5; 7 bases map to TRBD1. The germline CDR1 and CDR2 sequences are SGHRS and YFSETQ. V lost 4 bases, J lost 2 bases, and 8 bases stayed unmatched. The CDR3 runs 15 residues. The CDR3 reads CASSTRGQAQETQYF. The CDR3 nucleotides are TGCGCCAGCAGCACCCGAGGACAGGCTCAAGAGACCCAGTACTTC.

The chain recombines TRBV6-6 with TRBJ1-4; a weak D match, TRBD1 (5 bases). Between the trimmed V and J ends, which lost 0 bases and 8 bases, there was a span of 13 bases. The CDR3 length is 15 residues. From germline, CDR1 is MNHNY and CDR2 SVGAGI (reference sequence). The CDR3 nucleotides read TGTGCCAGCAGTTACTCGGGGCTCGGGGGGGAAAAACTGTTTTTT. It codes for CASSYSGLGGEKLFF.

This sequence joins TRBV7-2 and TRBJ2-3; D is perhaps TRBD1 (6 bases). The V gene lost 1 base and the J gene lost 3 bases, with 11 bases spanning the gap. Per germline, CDR1 SGHTA and CDR2 FQGNSA. This CDR3 has 15 residues. The CDR3 DNA is TGTGCCAGCAGCTTAGGGGGGCTCAAGACAGATACGCAGTATTTT. It translates to CASSLGGLKTDTQYF.

The gene calls are TRBV5-1 and TRBJ1-1; a possible D gene is TRBD1 (5 bases). CDR1 and CDR2 from the germline V gene are SGHRS and YFSETQ. This CDR3 region has 15 residues. V gave up 0 bases and J gave up 0 bases, with 9 bases separating them. For the CDR3, the DNA is TGCGCCAGCAGCTTGGTAGGGGTCATGAACACTGAAGCTTTCTTT. The encoded protein is CASSLVGVMNTEAFF.

This chain links TRBV3-1 (or the pseudogene TRBV3-2) with TRBJ2-1; 16 nucleotides agree with TRBD2. Per the germline V gene, CDR1 is LGHDT and CDR2 is YNNKEL (reference sequence). CDR3 length equals 17 residues. Unmatched junction bases numbered 7, after V lost 4 bases and J lost 7 bases. The CDR3 nucleotides read TGTGCCAGCAGCCTCGGGACTAGCGGGGGGGCCATGAATGAGCAGTTCTTC. Amino acids: CASSLGTSGGAMNEQFF.

V and J are TRBV5-1 and TRBJ2-5; D is unclear. Germline V CDR1 and CDR2: SGHRS, YFSETQ. The CDR3 is made up of 13 amino acids. V lost 4 bases, J lost 2 bases, and 9 bases lay in between. The CDR3: CASSQSRQETQYF. The CDR3 region has the DNA TGCGCCAGCAGCCAGTCCCGACAAGAGACCCAGTACTTC.

This clone was seen only a few times. The chain couples TRBV5-1 to TRBJ1-2, with D unclear. CDR1 and CDR2 from the germline V gene are SGHRS and YFSETQ. CDR3 length: 13 residues. V was cut by 0 bases and J by 5 bases, with 8 bases left in between. CDR3: CASSLGQVYGYTF. CDR3 coding DNA: TGCGCCAGCAGCTTGGGGCAGGTATATGGCTACACCTTC. Full variable domain (rest looked up from reference TRBV5-1 and TRBJ1-2): KAGVTQTPRYLIKTRGQQVTLSCSPISGHRSVSWYQQTPGQGLQFLFEYFSETQRNKGNFPGRFSGRQFSNSRSEMNVSTLELGDSALYLCASSLGQVYGYTFGSGTRLTVV.

Here the CDR3 reads CASSLSGDNTGELFF. The CDR3, as DNA: TGTGCCAGCAGCCTTAGCGGGGACAACACCGGGGAGCTGTTTTTT. V is TRBV7-9 and J is TRBJ2-2; 8 nucleotides align to TRBD2. Germline CDR1 and CDR2: SEHNR and FQNEAQ (reference sequence). The CDR3 consists of 15 residues. With V trimmed by 5 bases and J by 2 bases, 4 bases remained unmatched.

The chain is built from TRBV18 and TRBJ2-1; 7 nucleotides align to TRBD2. CDR3 size: 15 residues. V dropped 1 base and J dropped 5; count of bases not matched to a gene: 5. Germline values: CDR1 KGHSH, CDR2 LQKENI. The CDR3 nucleotides are TGTGCCAGCTCACCACGAACGGGGGGAAACAATGAGCAGTTCTTC. It codes for CASSPRTGGNNEQFF.